What follows describes a single T cell receptor beta chain. Its antigen remains unknown. This sample was included in a study of T cell responses to AZD1222 COVID-19 vaccine. The study's findings and limits: The donors showed a predominance of white British ancestry and of females, with possible underestimation of clonal diversity. Only a handful of AZD1222 recipients tested seropositive at baseline. The span of vaccine-associated CD4 TCRs extended across spike, with dominance at 160-218 and 743-854.

CDR1 is LNHDA and CDR2 is SQIVND in the germline V gene (reference sequence). V dropped 3 bases and J dropped 8; count of bases not matched to a gene: 9. The CDR3 covers 14 residues. Data came from immunoSEQ multiplex PCR; TCRdb stores just in-frame clones and leaves some out. The sample lists some 80,000 clones, over 75% occurring once. V and J are TRBV19 and TRBJ1-1, with 7 bases fitting TRBD1. This TCR derives from an adult in good health. This specimen consisted of peripheral blood, obtained on day 0 of MenACWY control vaccination. In DNA form, the CDR3 reads TGTGCCAGTAGTATCTCCGGACAGGCCGGGGAAGCTTTCTTT. Protein product: CASSISGQAGEAFF.